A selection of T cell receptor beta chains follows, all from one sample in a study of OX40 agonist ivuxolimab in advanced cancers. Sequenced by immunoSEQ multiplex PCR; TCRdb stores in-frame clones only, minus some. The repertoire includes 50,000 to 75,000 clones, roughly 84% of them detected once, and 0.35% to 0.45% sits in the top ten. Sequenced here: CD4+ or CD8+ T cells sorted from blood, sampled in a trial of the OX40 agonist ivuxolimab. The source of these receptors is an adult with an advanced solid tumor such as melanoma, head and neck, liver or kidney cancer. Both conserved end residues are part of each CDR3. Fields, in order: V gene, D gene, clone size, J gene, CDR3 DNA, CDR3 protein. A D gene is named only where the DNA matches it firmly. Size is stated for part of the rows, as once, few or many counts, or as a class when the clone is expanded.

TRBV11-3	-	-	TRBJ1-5	TGTGCCAGCAGCTTAGGACACCTTTTCAATCAGCCCCAGCATTTT	CASSLGHLFNQPQHF
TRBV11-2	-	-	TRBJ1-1	TGTGCCAGCAGCTCTACCCAGAACACTGAAGCTTTCTTT	CASSSTQNTEAFF
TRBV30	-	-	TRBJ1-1	TGTGCCTGGGACAAAACCTCCACTGAAGCTTTCTTT	CAWDKTSTEAFF
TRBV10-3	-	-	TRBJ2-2	TGTGCCATCAGTGGGAGTGGTACCGGGGAGCTGTTTTTT	CAISGSGTGELFF
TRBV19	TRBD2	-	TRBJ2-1	TGTGCCAGTACGCAGCCGGGACTAGCGGGGAGAAATGAGCAGTTCTTC	CASTQPGLAGRNEQFF
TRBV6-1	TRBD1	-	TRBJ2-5	TGTGCCAGCACCGTTGGGACAGGCCAAGAGACCCAGTACTTC	CASTVGTGQETQYF
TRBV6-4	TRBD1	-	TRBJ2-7	TGTGCCAGCACGCCGGGACAGGGGTCCTCCTACGAGCAGTACTTC	CASTPGQGSSYEQYF
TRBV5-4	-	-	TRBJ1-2	TGTGCCAGCAGCTTGGTCTCCGGGTATGGCTACACCTTC	CASSLVSGYGYTF
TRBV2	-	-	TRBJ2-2	TGTGCCAGCAGTGAGGGGGTGCGGGACACCGGGGAGCTGTTTTTT	CASSEGVRDTGELFF
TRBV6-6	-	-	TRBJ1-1	TGTGCCAGCAGTGCCGTGGGGGGGGCGAGTGGTTTCTTT	CASSAVGGASGFF
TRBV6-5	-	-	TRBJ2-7	TGTGCCAGCAGTTACGGCGCAGCATCTACCCACTACGAGCAGTACTTC	CASSYGAASTHYEQYF
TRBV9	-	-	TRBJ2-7	TGTGCCAGCAGCGTAGGGGGAATGGGGGAACCATCCGAGCAGTACTTC	CASSVGGMGEPSEQYF
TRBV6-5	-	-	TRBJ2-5	TGTGCCAGCAGTTACTCCAGGGGTTACGGGGAGACCCAGTACTTC	CASSYSRGYGETQYF
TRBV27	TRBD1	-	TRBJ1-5	TGTGCCAGCGCAGAGGGGGCTGGCAATCAGCCCCAGCATTTT	CASAEGAGNQPQHF
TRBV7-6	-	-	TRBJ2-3	TGTGCCAGCAGCTTAACGGATACGCAGTATTTT	CASSLTDTQYF
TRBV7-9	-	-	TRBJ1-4	TGTGCCAGCAGCTCACCTCTTAATAGAGATGAAAAACTGTTTTTT	CASSSPLNRDEKLFF
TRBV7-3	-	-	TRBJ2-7	TGTGCCAGCAGCTTCAAGCCCACGGAGCAGTACTTC	CASSFKPTEQYF
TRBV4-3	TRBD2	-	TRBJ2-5	TGCGCCAGCAGCCAAGATTTTAGGGGACTAGGCCTACAAGAGACCCAGTACTTC	CASSQDFRGLGLQETQYF
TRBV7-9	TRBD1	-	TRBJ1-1	TGTGCCAGCAGCTTAAAAGACAGGGACACTGAAGCTTTCTTT	CASSLKDRDTEAFF
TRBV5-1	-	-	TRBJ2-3	TGCGCCAGCAGCACCCCCCTAGGGGAAGTAGATACGCAGTATTTT	CASSTPLGEVDTQYF
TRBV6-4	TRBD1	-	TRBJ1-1	TGTGCCAGTGGACAGGGACGGAACACTGAAGCTTTCTTT	CASGQGRNTEAFF
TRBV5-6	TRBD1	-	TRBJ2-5	TGTGCCAGCAGCTCCTACAGGGGTGGGGAGACCCAGTACTTC	CASSSYRGGETQYF
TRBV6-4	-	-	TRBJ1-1	TGTGCCAGCAGAATACAGGCGGGTCGCGCTGAAGCTTTCTTT	CASRIQAGRAEAFF
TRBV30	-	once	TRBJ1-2	TGTGCCTGGAAGTGGGGAGGTATCTATGGCTACACCTTC	CAWKWGGIYGYTF
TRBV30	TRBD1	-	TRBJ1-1	TGTGCCTTCACAGGGGCGGCGGTGAACACTGAAGCTTTCTTT	CAFTGAAVNTEAFF
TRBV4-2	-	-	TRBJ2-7	TGTGCCAGCAGCCAAGATTTCGGGGCAGGGAGCTCCTACGAGCAGTACTTC	CASSQDFGAGSSYEQYF
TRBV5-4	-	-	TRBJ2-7	TGTGCCAGCAGCCTGGCCGGGACCCTCTTAGGCGAGCAGTACTTC	CASSLAGTLLGEQYF
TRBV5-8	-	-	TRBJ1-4	TGTGCCAGCAGTTGGGGATCGACAGCAACTAATGAAAAACTGTTTTTT	CASSWGSTATNEKLFF
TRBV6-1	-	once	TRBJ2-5	TGTGCCAGCAGTGAGAGAGGGGTCCGGGGTCAAGAGACCCAGTACTTC	CASSERGVRGQETQYF
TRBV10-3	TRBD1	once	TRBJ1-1	TGTGCCATCAGCCTAGGACAGGGGAACACTGAAGCTTTCTTT	CAISLGQGNTEAFF
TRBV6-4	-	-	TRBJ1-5	TGTGCCAGCAGTGAGCATCCTGGGGGTACCCAGCCCCAGCATTTT	CASSEHPGGTQPQHF
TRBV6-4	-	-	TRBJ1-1	TGTGCCAGCAGCCGATGGGGAACAGGGAGTGGCACTGAAGCTTTCTTT	CASSRWGTGSGTEAFF
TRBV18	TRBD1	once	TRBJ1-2	TGTGCCAGCTCATCGGGACAGGGGGCAAAGGGCTACACCTTC	CASSSGQGAKGYTF
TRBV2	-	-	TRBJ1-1	TGTGCCAGCAGTGACGGAGGGGGCACTGAAGCTTTCTTT	CASSDGGGTEAFF
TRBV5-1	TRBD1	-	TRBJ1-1	TGCGCCAGCAGCGACGGACAGGTGAACACTGAAGCTTTCTTT	CASSDGQVNTEAFF